Below, 11 T cell receptor beta chains from the same sample are listed, as sequenced in a study of blood T cell repertoires in COVID-19. Repertoires were generated with immunoSEQ multiplex PCR, while TCRdb's copy carries only in-frame clones and drops some. The repertoire holds 250,000 to 350,000 clones, with around nine tenths as singletons. The sequencing input was peripheral blood. The receptor set was obtained from a woman aged 60 to 75 with acute or convalescent COVID-19.

This clone has a handful of counts. This sequence joins TRBV6-5 and TRBJ1-1; D is possibly TRBD1 (6 bases). V dropped 0 bases and J dropped 4 bases, with 12 bases sitting between them. Germline CDR1 MNHEY, CDR2 SVGAGI. The CDR3 length is 15 residues. CDR3 bases: TGTGCCAGCAGTTACTCCGGGACAAGGGGCACTGAAGCTTTCTTT. Its protein is CASSYSGTRGTEAFF.

This sequence joins TRBV27 and TRBJ1-3; D is perhaps TRBD1 (6 bases). The CDR3 is made up of 15 amino acids. Germline V lookup: CDR1 MNHEY, CDR2 SMNVEV (reference sequence). Trimming shortened V by 6 bases and J by 0 bases, and 12 bases separated the two germline ends. In DNA, the CDR3 is TGTGCCAGCAGAAGGGAAGGGGGCTCTGGAAACACCATATATTTT. Translated: CASRREGGSGNTIYF.

CDR3 bases: TGTGCCAGCTCACCTGTTCAGGCAGCCAGCTCTGGAAACACCATATATTTT. Protein: CASSPVQAASSGNTIYF. This chain uses TRBV18 with TRBJ1-3; D not certain. V shed 3 bases and J shed 0 bases, with 15 bases lying between them. Per germline, CDR1 KGHSH and CDR2 LQKENI. This CDR3 is built from 17 residues. Complete variable domain (other parts from reference TRBV18 and TRBJ1-3): NAGVMQNPRHLVRRRGQEARLRCSPMKGHSHVYWYRQLPEEGLKFMVYLQKENIIDESGMPKERFSAEFPKEGPSILRIQQVVRGDSAAYFCASSPVQAASSGNTIYFGEGSWLTVV.

The chain uses TRBV11-2 and TRBJ1-1; 9 bases line up with TRBD1. Germline V gene sequence: CDR1 SGHAT, CDR2 FQNNGV. The CDR3 length is 15 residues. Unmatched junction bases numbered 1, after V lost 1 base and J lost 1 base. The CDR3, as DNA: TGTGCCAGCAGCTTAGTGGGACAGGGGAACACTGAAGCTTTCTTT. It encodes CASSLVGQGNTEAFF.

The chain joins TRBV7-9 to TRBJ1-2; a weak D match, TRBD1 (5 bases). Germline assignment: CDR1 SEHNR and CDR2 FQNEAQ (reference sequence). V lost 3 bases and J 13 bases, leaving 9 bases between the germline ends. This CDR3 has 10 amino acids. This chain's CDR3 is CASSFGGVTF. CDR3 coding DNA: TGTGCCAGCAGCTTTGGGGGGGTCACCTTC. The entire variable domain, with the rest obtained from reference TRBV7-9 and TRBJ1-2, is as follows: DTGVSQNPRHKITKRGQNVTFRCDPISEHNRLYWYRQTLGQGPEFLTYFQNEAQLEKSRLLSDRFSAERPKGSFSTLEIQRTEQGDSAMYLCASSFGGVTFGSGTRLTVV.

The chain combines TRBV4-3 with TRBJ2-7, with 10 bases fitting TRBD1. V lost 3 bases to trimming and J lost 5 bases; unmatched junction nucleotides: 10. The CDR3 has 16 amino acids. Germline V gene data show CDR1 as LGHNA and CDR2 as YSLEER. CDR3 sequence: CASSQFQDRGTHEQYF. CDR3 coding DNA: TGCGCCAGCAGCCAGTTCCAGGACAGGGGGACCCACGAGCAGTACTTC.

The rearrangement joins TRBV4-1 to TRBJ1-2, with D maybe TRBD1 (6 bases). This CDR3 comprises 14 residues. Trimming cost V 3 bases and J 4 bases, with 12 bases left between them. Germline V gives CDR1 MGHRA, CDR2 YSYEKL. CDR3 DNA sequence: TGCGCCAGCAGCCACGCAGGGGTGGGCTATGGCTACACCTTC. Translating gives CASSHAGVGYGYTF.

The chain couples TRBV4-3 to TRBJ2-2; 9 bases agree with TRBD2. The CDR3 totals 17 residues. The germline gives CDR1 LGHNA, CDR2 YSLEER. Trimming cost V 0 bases and J 7 bases; bases outside gene matches: 9. This CDR3 is CASSQDWRGGLVGELFF. The CDR3 nucleotides are TGCGCCAGCAGCCAAGATTGGCGGGGGGGCCTGGTCGGGGAGCTGTTTTTT.

The chain employs TRBV2 and TRBJ1-1; 7 nucleotides line up with TRBD1. This CDR3 is 13 amino acids long. CDR1 is SNHLY, CDR2 FYNNEI, per germline. Germline trimming cut 6 bases from V and 1 base from J; bases unmatched to any gene: 2. The CDR3 loop reads CASRGDRNTEAFF. The CDR3 DNA is TGTGCCAGCAGGGGGGACAGGAACACTGAAGCTTTCTTT.

This chain links TRBV5-1 with TRBJ2-7; TRBD2 matches 10 bases. The CDR3 spans 15 residues. The germline V gene encodes CDR1 SGHRS and CDR2 YFSETQ. J was trimmed by 1 base and V by 4 bases; bases with no gene match: 5. The CDR3 DNA reads TGCGCCAGCAGCGCCAGTAGCGGGGGGTCCTACGAGCAGTACTTC. Encoded protein: CASSASSGGSYEQYF.

The genes are TRBV6-5 and TRBJ1-6, with D possibly being TRBD1 (6 bases). The germline V and J ends were trimmed by 0 bases and 10 bases, with 10 bases remaining between them. The CDR3 sequence is 14 residues long. Germline CDR1 is MNHEY and CDR2 is SVGAGI. CDR3 DNA: TGTGCCAGCAGTTACTCGACAGGAGCCTCACCCCTCCACTTT. This translates into CASSYSTGASPLHF.